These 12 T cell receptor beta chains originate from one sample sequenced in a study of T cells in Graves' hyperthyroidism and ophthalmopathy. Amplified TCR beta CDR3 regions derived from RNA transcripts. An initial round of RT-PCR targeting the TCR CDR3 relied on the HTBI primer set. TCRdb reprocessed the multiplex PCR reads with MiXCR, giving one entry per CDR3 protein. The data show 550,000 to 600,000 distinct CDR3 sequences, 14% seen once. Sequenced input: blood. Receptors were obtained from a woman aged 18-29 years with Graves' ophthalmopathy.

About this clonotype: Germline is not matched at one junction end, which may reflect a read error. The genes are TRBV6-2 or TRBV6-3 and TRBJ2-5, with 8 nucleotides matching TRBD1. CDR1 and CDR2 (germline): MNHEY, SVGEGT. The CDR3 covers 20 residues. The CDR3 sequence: CASSYWRDFRPGQEQESQYF. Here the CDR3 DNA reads TGTGCCAGCAGTTACTGGAGAGACTTTAGACCGGGACAGGAACAAGAGTCCCAGTACTTC.

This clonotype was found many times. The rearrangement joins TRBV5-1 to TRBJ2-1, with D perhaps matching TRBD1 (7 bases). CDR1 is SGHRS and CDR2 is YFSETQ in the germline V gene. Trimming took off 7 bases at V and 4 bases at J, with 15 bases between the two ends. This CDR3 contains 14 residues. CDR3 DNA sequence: TGCGCCAGCCATCAGGGGGACTCTTACAATGAGCAGTTCTTC. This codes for CASHQGDSYNEQFF.

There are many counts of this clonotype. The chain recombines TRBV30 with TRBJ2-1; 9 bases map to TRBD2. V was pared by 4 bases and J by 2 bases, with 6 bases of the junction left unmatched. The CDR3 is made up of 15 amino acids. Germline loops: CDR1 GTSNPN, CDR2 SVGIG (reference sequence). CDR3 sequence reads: CAWTTSGSAYNEQFF. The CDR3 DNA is TGTGCCTGGACTACTAGCGGGTCAGCCTACAATGAGCAGTTCTTC.

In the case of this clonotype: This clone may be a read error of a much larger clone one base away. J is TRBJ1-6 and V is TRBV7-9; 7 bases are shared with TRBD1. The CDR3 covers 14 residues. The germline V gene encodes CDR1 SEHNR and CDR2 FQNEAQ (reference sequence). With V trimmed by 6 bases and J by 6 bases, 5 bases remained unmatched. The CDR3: CASRPGQPNSPLHF. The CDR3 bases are TGTGCCAGCAGACCGGGACAGCCTAATTCACCCCTCCACTTT.

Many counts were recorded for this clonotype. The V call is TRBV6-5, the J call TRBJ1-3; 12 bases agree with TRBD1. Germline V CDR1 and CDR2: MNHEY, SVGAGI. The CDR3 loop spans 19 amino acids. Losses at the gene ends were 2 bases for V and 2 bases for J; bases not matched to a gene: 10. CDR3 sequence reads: CASSYTGQGAGLPGNTIYF. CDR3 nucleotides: TGTGCCAGCAGTTACACGGGACAGGGGGCCGGACTCCCTGGAAACACCATATATTTT.

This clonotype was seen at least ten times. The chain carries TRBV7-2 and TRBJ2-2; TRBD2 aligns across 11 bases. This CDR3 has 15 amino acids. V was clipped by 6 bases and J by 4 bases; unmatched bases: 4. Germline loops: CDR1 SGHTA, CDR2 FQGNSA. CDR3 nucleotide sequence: TGTGCCAGCAGAGGGACTAGCGGTCCCACCGGGGAGCTGTTTTTT. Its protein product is CASRGTSGPTGELFF. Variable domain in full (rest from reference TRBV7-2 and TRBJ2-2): GAGVSQSPSNKVTEKGKDVELRCDPISGHTALYWYRQSLGQGLEFLIYFQGNSAPDKSGLPSDRFSAERTGGSVSTLTIQRTQQEDSAVYLCASRGTSGPTGELFFGEGSRLTVL.

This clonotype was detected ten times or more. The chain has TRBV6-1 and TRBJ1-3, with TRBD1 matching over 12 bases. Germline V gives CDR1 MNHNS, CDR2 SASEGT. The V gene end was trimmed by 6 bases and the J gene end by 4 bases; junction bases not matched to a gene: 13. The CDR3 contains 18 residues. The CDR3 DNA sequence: TGTGCCAGCAGAGACACCGGGACAGGGGGCTTAGGAGGAAACACCATATATTTT. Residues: CASRDTGTGGLGGNTIYF.

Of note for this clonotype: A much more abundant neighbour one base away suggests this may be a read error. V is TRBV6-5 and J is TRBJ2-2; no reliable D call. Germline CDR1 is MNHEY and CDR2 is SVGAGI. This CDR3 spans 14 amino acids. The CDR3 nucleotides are TGTGCCAGCAGTCACTCCGGTGACACCGGGGAGCTGTTTTTT. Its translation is CASSHSGDTGELFF.

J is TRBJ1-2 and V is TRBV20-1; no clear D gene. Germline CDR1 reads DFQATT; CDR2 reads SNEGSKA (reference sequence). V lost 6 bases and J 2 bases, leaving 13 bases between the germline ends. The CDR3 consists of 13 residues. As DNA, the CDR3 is TGCAGTGCCCCCGGCCAAAGCAACTATGGCTACACCTTC. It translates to CSAPGQSNYGYTF.

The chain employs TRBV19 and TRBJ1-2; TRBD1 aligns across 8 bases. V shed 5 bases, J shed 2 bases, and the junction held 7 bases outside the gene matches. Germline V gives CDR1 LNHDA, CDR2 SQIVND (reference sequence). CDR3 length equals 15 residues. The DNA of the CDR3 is TGTGCCAGTAGTGCTCAGGGGGCCGCCAACTATGGCTACACCTTC. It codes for CASSAQGAANYGYTF.

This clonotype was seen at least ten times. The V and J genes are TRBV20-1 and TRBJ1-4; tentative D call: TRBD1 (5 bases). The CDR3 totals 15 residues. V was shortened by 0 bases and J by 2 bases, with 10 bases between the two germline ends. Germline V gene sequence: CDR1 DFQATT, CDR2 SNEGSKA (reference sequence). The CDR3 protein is CSARDPRATNEKLFF. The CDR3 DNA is TGCAGTGCTAGAGATCCCAGGGCGACTAATGAAAAACTGTTTTTT.

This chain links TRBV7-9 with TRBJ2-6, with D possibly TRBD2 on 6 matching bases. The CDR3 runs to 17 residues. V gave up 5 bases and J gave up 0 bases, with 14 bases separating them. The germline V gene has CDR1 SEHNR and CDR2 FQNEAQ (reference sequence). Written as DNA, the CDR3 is TGTGCCAGCAGCCCTGAGGGGAGGAACTCTGGGGCCAACGTCCTGACTTTC. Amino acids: CASSPEGRNSGANVLTF. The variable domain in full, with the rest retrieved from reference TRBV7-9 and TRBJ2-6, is DTGVSQNPRHKITKRGQNVTFRCDPISEHNRLYWYRQTLGQGPEFLTYFQNEAQLEKSRLLSDRFSAERPKGSFSTLEIQRTEQGDSAMYLCASSPEGRNSGANVLTFGAGSRLTVL.